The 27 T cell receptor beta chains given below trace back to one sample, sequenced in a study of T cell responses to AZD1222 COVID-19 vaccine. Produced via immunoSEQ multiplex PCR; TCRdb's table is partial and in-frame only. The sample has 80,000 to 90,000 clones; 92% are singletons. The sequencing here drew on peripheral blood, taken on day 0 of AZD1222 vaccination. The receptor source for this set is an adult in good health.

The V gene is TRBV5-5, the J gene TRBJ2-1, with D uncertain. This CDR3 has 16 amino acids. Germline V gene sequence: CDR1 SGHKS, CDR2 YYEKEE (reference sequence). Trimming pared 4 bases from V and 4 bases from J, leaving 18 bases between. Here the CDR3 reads CASSRSPDTGYNEQFF. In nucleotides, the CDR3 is TGTGCCAGCAGCCGGTCACCCGACACCGGGTACAATGAGCAGTTCTTC. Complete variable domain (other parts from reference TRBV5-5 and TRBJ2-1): DAGVTQSPTHLIKTRGQQVTLRCSPISGHKSVSWYQQVLGQGPQFIFQYYEKEERGRGNFPDRFSARQFPNYSSELNVNALLLGDSALYLCASSRSPDTGYNEQFFGPGTRLTVL.

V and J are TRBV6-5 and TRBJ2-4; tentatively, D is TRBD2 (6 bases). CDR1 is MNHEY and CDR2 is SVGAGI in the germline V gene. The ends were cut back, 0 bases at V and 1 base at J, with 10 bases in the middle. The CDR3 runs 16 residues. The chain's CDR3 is CASSYSHGGAKNIQYF. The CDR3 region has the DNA TGTGCCAGCAGTTACTCCCACGGAGGGGCCAAAAACATTCAGTACTTC.

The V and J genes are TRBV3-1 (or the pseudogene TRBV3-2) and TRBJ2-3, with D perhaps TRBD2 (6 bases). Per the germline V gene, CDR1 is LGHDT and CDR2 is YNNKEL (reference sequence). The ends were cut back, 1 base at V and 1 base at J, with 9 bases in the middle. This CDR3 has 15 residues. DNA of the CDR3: TGTGCCAGCAGCCAAGCGGCGGGACGCACAGATACGCAGTATTTT. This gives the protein CASSQAAGRTDTQYF.

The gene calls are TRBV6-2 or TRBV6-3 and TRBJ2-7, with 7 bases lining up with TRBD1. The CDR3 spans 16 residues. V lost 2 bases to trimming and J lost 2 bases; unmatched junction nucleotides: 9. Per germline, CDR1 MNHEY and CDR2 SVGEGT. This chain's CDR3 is CASSYPMTGYTYEQYF. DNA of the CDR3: TGTGCCAGCAGTTACCCCATGACAGGGTACACCTACGAGCAGTACTTC.

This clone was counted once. CDR3 region: CASSQETGGPKYEQYF. In nucleotides, the CDR3 is TGTGCCAGCAGCCAAGAAACGGGAGGGCCTAAGTACGAGCAGTACTTC. The V call is TRBV4-2, the J call TRBJ2-7; 8 bases match TRBD2. Germline trimming cut 0 bases from V and 4 bases from J; bases unmatched to any gene: 8. This CDR3 comprises 16 residues. From germline, CDR1 is LGHNA and CDR2 YNFKEQ.

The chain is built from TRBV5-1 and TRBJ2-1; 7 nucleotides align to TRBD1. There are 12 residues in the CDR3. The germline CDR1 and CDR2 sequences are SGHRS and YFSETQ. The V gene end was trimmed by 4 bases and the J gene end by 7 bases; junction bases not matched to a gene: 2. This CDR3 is CASSIQGNEQFF. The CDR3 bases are TGCGCCAGCAGCATACAGGGGAATGAGCAGTTCTTC. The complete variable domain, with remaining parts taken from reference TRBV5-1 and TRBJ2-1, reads KAGVTQTPRYLIKTRGQQVTLSCSPISGHRSVSWYQQTPGQGLQFLFEYFSETQRNKGNFPGRFSGRQFSNSRSEMNVSTLELGDSALYLCASSIQGNEQFFGPGTRLTVL.

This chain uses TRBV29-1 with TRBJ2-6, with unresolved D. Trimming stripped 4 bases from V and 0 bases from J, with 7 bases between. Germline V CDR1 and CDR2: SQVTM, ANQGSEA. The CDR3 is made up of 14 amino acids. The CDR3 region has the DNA TGCAGCGTTGGCAGGAGCTCTGGGGCCAACGTCCTGACTTTC. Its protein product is CSVGRSSGANVLTF.

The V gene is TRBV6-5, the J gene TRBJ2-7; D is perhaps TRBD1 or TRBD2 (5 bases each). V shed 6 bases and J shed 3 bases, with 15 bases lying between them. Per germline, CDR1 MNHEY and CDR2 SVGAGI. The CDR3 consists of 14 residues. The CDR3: CASSLGRGGYEQYF. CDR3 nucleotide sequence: TGTGCCAGCAGCCTGGGACGGGGTGGCTACGAGCAGTACTTC.

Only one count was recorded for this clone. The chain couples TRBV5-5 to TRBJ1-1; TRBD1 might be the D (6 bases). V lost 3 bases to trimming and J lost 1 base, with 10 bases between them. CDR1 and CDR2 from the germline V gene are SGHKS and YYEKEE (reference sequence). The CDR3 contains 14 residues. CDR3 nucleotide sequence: TGTGCCAGCAGCTCTCAGGGGCCGAACACTGAAGCTTTCTTT. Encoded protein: CASSSQGPNTEAFF.

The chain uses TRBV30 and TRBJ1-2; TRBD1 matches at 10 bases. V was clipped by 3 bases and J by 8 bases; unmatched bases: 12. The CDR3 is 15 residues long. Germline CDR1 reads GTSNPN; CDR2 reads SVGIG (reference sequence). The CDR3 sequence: CAWRGGGDRGRGYTF. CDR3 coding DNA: TGTGCCTGGAGGGGAGGAGGGGACAGGGGTAGAGGCTACACCTTC.

As DNA, the CDR3 is TGTGCCAGCAGCGCGAGCAATGAGCAGTTCTTC. It translates to CASSASNEQFF. The chain couples TRBV9 to TRBJ2-1; unclear D gene. The V end lost 3 bases, the J end lost 6 bases, and 4 bases lay between the germline ends. This CDR3 has 11 amino acids. CDR1 and CDR2 from the germline V gene are SGDLS and YYNGEE.

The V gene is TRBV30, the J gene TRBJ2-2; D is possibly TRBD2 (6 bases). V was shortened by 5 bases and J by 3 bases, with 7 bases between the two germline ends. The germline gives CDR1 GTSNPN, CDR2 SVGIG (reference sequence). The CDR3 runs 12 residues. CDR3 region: CAWGTDTGELFF. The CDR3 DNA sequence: TGTGCCTGGGGGACTGACACCGGGGAGCTGTTTTTT.

The CDR3 spells CASGSGTGGYEQYF. The DNA of the CDR3 is TGTGCCAGCGGGTCCGGGACAGGGGGGTACGAGCAGTACTTC. The V and J genes are TRBV7-9 and TRBJ2-7; 11 bases line up with TRBD1. The CDR3 sequence is 14 residues long. With 8 bases clipped from V and 4 bases from J, the junction kept 7 bases outside the gene matches. Germline V gene lookup returns CDR1 SEHNR and CDR2 FQNEAQ (reference sequence). Combining the CDR3 with reference TRBV7-9 and TRBJ2-7 gives the whole variable domain DTGVSQNPRHKITKRGQNVTFRCDPISEHNRLYWYRQTLGQGPEFLTYFQNEAQLEKSRLLSDRFSAERPKGSFSTLEIQRTEQGDSAMYLCASGSGTGGYEQYFGPGTRLTVT.

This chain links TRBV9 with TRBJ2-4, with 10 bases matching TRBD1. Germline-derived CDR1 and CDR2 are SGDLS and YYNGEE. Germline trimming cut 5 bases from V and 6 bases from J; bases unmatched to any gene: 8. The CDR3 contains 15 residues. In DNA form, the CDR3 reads TGTGCCAGCAGTCGTGGATGGGACAGGGGAAACATTCAGTACTTC. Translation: CASSRGWDRGNIQYF.

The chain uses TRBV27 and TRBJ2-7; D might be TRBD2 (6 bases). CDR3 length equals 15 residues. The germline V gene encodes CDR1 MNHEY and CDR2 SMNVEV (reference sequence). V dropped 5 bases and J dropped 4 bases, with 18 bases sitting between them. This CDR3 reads CASSEAGSSSYEQYF. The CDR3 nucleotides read TGTGCCAGCAGTGAAGCCGGGAGTAGCAGTTACGAGCAGTACTTC.

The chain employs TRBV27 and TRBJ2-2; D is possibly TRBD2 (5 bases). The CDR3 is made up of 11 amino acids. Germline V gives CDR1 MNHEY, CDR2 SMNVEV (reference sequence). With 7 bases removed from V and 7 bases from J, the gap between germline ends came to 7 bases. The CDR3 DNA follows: TGTGCCAGCACCCGGGGCGGGGAGCTGTTTTTT. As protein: CASTRGGELFF.

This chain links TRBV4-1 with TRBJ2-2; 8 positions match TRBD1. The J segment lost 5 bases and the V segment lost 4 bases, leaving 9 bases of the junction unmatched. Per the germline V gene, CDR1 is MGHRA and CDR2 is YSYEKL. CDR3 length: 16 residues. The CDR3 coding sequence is TGCGCCAGCAGCCTCCCACGGGACAGGCCTACCGGGGAGCTGTTTTTT. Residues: CASSLPRDRPTGELFF.

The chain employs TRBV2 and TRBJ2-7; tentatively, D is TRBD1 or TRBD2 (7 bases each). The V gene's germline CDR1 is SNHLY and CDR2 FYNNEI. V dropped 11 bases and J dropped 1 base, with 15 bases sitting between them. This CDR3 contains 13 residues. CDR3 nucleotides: TGTGCCTCAGGGGGGGGCGAATCCTACGAGCAGTACTTC. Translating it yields CASGGGESYEQYF.

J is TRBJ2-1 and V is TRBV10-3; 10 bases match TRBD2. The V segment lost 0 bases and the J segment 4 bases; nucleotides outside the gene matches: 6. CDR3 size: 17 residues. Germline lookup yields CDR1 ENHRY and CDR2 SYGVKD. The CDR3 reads CAISESGGLAKYNEQFF. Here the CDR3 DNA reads TGTGCCATCAGTGAGTCCGGGGGACTAGCGAAGTACAATGAGCAGTTCTTC.

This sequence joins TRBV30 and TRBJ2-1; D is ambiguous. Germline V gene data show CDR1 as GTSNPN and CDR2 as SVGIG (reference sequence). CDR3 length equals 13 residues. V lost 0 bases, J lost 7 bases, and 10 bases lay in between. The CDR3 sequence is CAWSVPGLNEQFF. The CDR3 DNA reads TGTGCCTGGAGTGTTCCTGGCCTGAATGAGCAGTTCTTC.

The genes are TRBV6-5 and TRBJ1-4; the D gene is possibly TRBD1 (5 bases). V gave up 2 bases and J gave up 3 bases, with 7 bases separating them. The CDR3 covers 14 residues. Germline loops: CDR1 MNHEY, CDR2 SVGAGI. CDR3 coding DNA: TGTGCCAGCAGTTACGGAGGGGCTAATGAAAAACTGTTTTTT. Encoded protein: CASSYGGANEKLFF.

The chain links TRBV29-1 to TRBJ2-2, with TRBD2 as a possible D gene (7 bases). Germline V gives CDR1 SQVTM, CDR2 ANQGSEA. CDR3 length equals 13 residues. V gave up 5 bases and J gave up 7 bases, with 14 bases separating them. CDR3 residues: CSVWGGGGGELFF. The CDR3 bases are TGCAGCGTTTGGGGAGGGGGGGGCGGGGAGCTGTTTTTT.

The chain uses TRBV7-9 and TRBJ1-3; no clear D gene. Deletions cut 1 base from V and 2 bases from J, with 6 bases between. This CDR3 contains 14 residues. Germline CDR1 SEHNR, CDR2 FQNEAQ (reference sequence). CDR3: CASSLGGPGNTIYF. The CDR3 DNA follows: TGTGCCAGCAGCTTAGGGGGTCCTGGAAACACCATATATTTT.

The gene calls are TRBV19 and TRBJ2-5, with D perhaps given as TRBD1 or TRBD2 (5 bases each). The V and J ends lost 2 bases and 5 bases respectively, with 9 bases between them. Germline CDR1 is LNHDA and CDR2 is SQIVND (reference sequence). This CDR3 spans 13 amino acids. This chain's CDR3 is CASSILGVETQYF. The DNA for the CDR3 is TGTGCCAGTAGTATACTGGGGGTGGAGACCCAGTACTTC.

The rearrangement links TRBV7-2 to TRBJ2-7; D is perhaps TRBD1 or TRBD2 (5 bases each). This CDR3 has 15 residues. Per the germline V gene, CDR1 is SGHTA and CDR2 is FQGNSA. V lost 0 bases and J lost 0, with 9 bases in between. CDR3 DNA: TGTGCCAGCAGCTTAGCGGGGACGAGCTCCTACGAGCAGTACTTC. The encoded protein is CASSLAGTSSYEQYF.

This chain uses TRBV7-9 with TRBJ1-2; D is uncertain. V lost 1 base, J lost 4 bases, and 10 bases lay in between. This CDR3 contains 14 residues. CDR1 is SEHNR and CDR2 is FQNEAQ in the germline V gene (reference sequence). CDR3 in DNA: TGTGCCAGCAGCTTAGACGGGAATTCCTATGGCTACACCTTC. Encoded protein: CASSLDGNSYGYTF.

The CDR3 DNA reads as TGTGCCAGCAGTGATCTGGTAAAGGGTCAGCCCCAGCATTTT. Translated, it gives CASSDLVKGQPQHF. The chain is built from TRBV2 and TRBJ1-5, with D unclear. Trimming left V 3 bases short and J 6 bases short, with 12 bases between. In germline, CDR1 is SNHLY, CDR2 FYNNEI. CDR3 size: 14 residues.